This note documents a single TCR beta chain sequence. The data originate from a study of OX40 agonist ivuxolimab in advanced cancers. Study details: An agonistic anti-OX40 (CD134) antibody, ivuxolimab, was used to treat the patients. One patient with hepatocellular carcinoma and two with cutaneous melanoma, three in all, had partial responses.

TCRdb keeps only in-frame clones here, not all; method: immunoSEQ multiplex PCR. Of over 30,000 clones listed, approximately 82% are singletons. Germline V CDR1 and CDR2: LNHDA, SQIVND (reference sequence). Trimming cost V 5 bases and J 6 bases, with 16 bases left between them. This CDR3 spans 15 amino acids. This clonotype was obtained from an adult with an advanced solid tumor such as melanoma, head and neck, liver or kidney cancer. V is TRBV19 and J is TRBJ1-4; D is perhaps TRBD1 (5 bases). Here the sequenced sample was CD4+ or CD8+ T cells sorted from blood, taken in a trial of the OX40 agonist ivuxolimab. The CDR3 reads CASSRGGRADEKLFF. In DNA, the CDR3 is TGTGCCAGTAGTCGGGGCGGCAGGGCCGATGAAAAACTGTTTTTT. The full variable domain, rest sourced from reference TRBV19 and TRBJ1-4, is DGGITQSPKYLFRKEGQNVTLSCEQNLNHDAMYWYRQDPGQGLRLIYYSQIVNDFQKGDIAEGYSVSREKKESFPLTVTSAQKNPTAFYLCASSRGGRADEKLFFGSGTQLSVL.